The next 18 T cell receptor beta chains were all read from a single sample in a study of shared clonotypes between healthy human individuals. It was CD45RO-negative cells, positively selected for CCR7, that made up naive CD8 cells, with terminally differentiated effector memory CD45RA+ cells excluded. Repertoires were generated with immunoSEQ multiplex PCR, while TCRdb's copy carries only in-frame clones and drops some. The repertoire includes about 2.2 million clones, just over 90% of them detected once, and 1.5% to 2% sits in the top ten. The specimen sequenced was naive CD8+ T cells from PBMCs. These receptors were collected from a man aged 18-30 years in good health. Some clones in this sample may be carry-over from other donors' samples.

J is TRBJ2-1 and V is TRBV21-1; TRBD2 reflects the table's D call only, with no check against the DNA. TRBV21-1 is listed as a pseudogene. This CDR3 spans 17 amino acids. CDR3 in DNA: TGTGCCAGCAGCACCCACGGACTAGCGGGACCCTACAATGAGCAGTTCTTC. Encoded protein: CASSTHGLAGPYNEQFF.

CDR3 protein: CASKYPAGVYGYTF. As DNA, the CDR3 is TGTGCCTCCAAGTATCCGGCAGGGGTCTATGGCTACACCTTC. The gene calls are TRBV19 and TRBJ1-2; a possible D gene is TRBD1 (6 bases). Trimming shortened V by 11 bases and J by 4 bases, and 20 bases separated the two germline ends. Germline V gene sequence: CDR1 LNHDA, CDR2 SQIVND (reference sequence). The CDR3 totals 14 residues.

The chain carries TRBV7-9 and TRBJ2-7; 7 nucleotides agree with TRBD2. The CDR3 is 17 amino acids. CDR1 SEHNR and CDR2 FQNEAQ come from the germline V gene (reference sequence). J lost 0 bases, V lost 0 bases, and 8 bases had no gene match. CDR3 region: CASSLAGLAGTSYEQYF. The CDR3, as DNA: TGTGCCAGCAGCTTAGCGGGCTTAGCGGGTACCTCCTACGAGCAGTACTTC.

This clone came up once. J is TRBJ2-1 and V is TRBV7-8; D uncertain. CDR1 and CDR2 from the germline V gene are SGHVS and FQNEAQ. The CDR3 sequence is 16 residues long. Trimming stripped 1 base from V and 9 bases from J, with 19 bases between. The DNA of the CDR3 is TGTGCCAGCAGCTTAGGTATCACCGAAGCCCGCATTGAGCAGTTCTTC. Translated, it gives CASSLGITEARIEQFF. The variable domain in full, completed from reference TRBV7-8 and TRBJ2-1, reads GAGVSQSPRYKVAKRGQDVALRCDPISGHVSLFWYQQALGQGPEFLTYFQNEAQLDKSGLPSDRFFAERPEGSVSTLKIQRTQQEDSAVYLCASSLGITEARIEQFFGPGTRLTVL.

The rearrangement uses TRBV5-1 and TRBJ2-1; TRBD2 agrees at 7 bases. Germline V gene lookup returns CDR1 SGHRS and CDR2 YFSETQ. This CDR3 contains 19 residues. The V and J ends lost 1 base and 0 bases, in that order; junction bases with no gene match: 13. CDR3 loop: CASSLTPTSLRSSYNEQFF. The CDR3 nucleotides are TGCGCCAGCAGCTTGACGCCGACTAGCTTGAGGAGCTCCTACAATGAGCAGTTCTTC.

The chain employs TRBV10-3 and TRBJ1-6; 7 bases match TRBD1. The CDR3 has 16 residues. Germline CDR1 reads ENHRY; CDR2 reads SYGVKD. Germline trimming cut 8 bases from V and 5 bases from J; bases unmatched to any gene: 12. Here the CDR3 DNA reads TGTGCCATCCAAGGAGCTACAGGGGTCAATAATTCACCCCTCCACTTT. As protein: CAIQGATGVNNSPLHF.

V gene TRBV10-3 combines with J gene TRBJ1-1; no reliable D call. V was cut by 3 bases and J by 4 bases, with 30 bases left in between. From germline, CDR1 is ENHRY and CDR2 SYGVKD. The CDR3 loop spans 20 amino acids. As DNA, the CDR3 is TGTGCCATCAGTGATTTTAGTGCGGTCGGACCTCGAAACTCGGGCACTGAAGCTTTCTTT. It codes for CAISDFSAVGPRNSGTEAFF.

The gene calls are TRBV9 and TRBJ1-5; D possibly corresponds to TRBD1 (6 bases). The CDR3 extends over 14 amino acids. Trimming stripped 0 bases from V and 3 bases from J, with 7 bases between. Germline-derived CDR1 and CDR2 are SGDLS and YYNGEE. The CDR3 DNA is TGTGCCAGCAGCGTAGGGGACAACAATCAGCCCCAGCATTTT. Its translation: CASSVGDNNQPQHF. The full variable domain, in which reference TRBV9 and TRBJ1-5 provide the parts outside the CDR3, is DSGVTQTPKHLITATGQRVTLRCSPRSGDLSVYWYQQSLDQGLQFLIQYYNGEERAKGNILERFSAQQFPDLHSELNLSSLELGDSALYFCASSVGDNNQPQHFGDGTRLSIL.

In DNA form, the CDR3 reads TGTGCCAGCAGTTTTCTCTCAACTAATGAAAAACTGTTTTTT. Encoded protein: CASSFLSTNEKLFF. The chain is built from TRBV28 and TRBJ1-4; no clear D. CDR3 length: 14 amino acids. Germline V gene data show CDR1 as MDHEN and CDR2 as SYDVKM. V was pared by 3 bases and J by 0 bases, with 5 bases between.

The CDR3 loop reads CACSFGPRFF. CDR3 DNA: TGTGCCTGTTCTTTTGGCCCGCGGTTCTTC. The chain joins TRBV30 to TRBJ2-1; no clear D. Germline values: CDR1 GTSNPN, CDR2 SVGIG (reference sequence). The length of the CDR3 is 10 residues. The V end was cut by 6 bases, the J end by 15 bases, with 15 bases between.

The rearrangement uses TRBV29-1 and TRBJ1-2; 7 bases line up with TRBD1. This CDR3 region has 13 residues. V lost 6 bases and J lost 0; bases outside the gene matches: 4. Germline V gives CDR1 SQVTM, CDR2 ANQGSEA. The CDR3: CSVRGVANYGYTF. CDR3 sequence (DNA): TGCAGCGTCAGGGGGGTAGCTAACTATGGCTACACCTTC.

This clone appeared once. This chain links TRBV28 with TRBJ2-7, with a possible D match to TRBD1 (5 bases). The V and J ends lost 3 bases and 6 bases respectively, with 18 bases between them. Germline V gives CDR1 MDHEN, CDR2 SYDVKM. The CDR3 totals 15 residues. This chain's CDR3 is CASSFQDQGYPEQYF. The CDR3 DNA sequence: TGTGCCAGCAGTTTTCAGGACCAGGGTTACCCCGAGCAGTACTTC.

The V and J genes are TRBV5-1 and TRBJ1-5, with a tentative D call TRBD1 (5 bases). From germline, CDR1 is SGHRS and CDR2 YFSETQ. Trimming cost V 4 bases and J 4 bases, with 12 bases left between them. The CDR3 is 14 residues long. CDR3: CASSLGRENQPQHF. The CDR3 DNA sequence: TGCGCCAGCAGCCTGGGCAGGGAGAATCAGCCCCAGCATTTT.

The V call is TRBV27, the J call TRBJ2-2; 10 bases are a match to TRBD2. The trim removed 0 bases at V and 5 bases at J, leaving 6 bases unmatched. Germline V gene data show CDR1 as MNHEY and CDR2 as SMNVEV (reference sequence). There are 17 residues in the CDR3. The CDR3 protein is CASSLSVAGGYTGELFF. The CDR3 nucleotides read TGTGCCAGCAGTTTATCAGTAGCGGGAGGTTATACCGGGGAGCTGTTTTTT.

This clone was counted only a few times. The CDR3 region is CASSDSYEQYF. CDR3 nucleotide sequence: TGTGCCAGCAGTGACTCCTACGAGCAGTACTTC. This chain connects TRBV6-4 to TRBJ2-7; D ambiguous. Germline V gives CDR1 MRHNA, CDR2 SNTAGT. The V gene lost 0 bases and the J gene lost 3 bases, with 0 bases spanning the gap. The CDR3 extends over 11 amino acids.

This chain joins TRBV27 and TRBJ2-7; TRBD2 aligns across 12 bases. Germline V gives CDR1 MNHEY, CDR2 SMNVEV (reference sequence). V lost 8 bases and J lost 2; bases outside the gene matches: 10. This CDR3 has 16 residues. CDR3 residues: CASRYLAGGLTYEQYF. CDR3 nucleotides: TGTGCCAGCCGATATCTAGCGGGAGGGCTCACCTACGAGCAGTACTTC.

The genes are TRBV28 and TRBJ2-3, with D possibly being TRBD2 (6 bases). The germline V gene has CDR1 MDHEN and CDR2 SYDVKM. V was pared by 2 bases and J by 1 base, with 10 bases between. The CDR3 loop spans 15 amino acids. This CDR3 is CASSLPRERTDTQYF. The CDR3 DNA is TGTGCCAGCAGTTTACCTCGGGAGCGCACAGATACGCAGTATTTT.

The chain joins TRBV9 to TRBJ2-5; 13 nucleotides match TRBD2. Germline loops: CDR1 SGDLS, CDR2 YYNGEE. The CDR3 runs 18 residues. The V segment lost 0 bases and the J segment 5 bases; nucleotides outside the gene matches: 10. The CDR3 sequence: CASSVEGLAGRGGETQYF. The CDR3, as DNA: TGTGCCAGCAGCGTAGAGGGACTAGCGGGACGGGGTGGGGAGACCCAGTACTTC.